A few counts support the clone carrying this T cell receptor (beta chain). Clones were read by immunoSEQ multiplex PCR, and TCRdb kept only the in-frame ones, dropping some. The repertoire has some 1,700 clones, over 15% of them found once; the top ten carry 8.9%. Trimming removed 0 bases from V and 3 bases from J, with 13 bases in between. Germline lookup yields CDR1 SGHRS and CDR2 YFSETQ. This CDR3 spans 16 amino acids. This entry is derived from a study of tumour-infiltrating T cells in Burkitt lymphoma. Across the whole study: Overall and progression-free survival were predicted by productive clonality.

Sequencing input: tumor tissue. This receptor was obtained from a human donor with diffuse large B-cell lymphoma. This chain uses TRBV5-1 with TRBJ1-5; TRBD1 might be the D (5 bases). Here the CDR3 reads CASSLEAGSANQPQHF. The DNA of the CDR3 is TGCGCCAGCAGCTTGGAGGCAGGGTCCGCCAATCAGCCCCAGCATTTT.